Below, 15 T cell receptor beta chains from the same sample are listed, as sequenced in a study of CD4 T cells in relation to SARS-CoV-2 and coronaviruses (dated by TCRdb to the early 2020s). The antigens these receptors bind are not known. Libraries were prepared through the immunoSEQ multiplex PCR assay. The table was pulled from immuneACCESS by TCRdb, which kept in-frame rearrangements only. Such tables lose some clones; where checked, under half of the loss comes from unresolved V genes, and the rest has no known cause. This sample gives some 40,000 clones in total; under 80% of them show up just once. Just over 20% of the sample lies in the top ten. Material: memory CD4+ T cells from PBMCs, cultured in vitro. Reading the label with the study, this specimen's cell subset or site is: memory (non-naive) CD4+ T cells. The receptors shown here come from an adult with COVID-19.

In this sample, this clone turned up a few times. The CDR3 sequence is CASSLEGNNQPQHF. CDR3 sequence (DNA): TGCGCCAGCAGCTTAGAAGGTAACAATCAGCCCCAGCATTTT. The V call is TRBV5-1, the J call TRBJ1-5; D is unresolved. Trimming removed 2 bases from V and 3 bases from J, with 9 bases in between. Germline assignment: CDR1 SGHRS and CDR2 YFSETQ. The length of the CDR3 is 14 residues.

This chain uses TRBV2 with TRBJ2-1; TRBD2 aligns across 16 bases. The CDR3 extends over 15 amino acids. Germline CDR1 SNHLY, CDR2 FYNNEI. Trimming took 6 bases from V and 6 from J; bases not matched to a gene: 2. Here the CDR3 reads CASSGTSGRANEQFF. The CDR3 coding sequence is TGTGCCAGCAGCGGGACTAGCGGGAGGGCCAATGAGCAGTTCTTC.

The CDR3 region is CASGGQGAYEQYF. For the CDR3, the DNA is TGTGCCAGCGGGGGGCAGGGGGCCTACGAGCAGTACTTC. The V and J genes are TRBV19 and TRBJ2-7; D may be TRBD1 or TRBD2 (7 bases each). Trimming left V 9 bases short and J 2 bases short, with 14 bases between. CDR3 length: 13 residues. The germline V gene encodes CDR1 LNHDA and CDR2 SQIVND (reference sequence).

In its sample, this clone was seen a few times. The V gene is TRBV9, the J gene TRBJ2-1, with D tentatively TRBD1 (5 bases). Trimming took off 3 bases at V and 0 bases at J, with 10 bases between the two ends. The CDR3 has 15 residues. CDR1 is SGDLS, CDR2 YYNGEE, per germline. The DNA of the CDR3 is TGTGCCAGCAGCGCCGACAGTAACTCCTACAATGAGCAGTTCTTC. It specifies CASSADSNSYNEQFF.

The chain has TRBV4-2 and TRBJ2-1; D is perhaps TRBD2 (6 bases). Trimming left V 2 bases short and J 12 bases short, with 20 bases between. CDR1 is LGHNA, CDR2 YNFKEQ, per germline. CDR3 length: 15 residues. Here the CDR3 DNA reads TGTGCCAGCAGCCAAATCCGGGACTCTCACCAGTGGCAGTTCTTC. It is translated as CASSQIRDSHQWQFF.

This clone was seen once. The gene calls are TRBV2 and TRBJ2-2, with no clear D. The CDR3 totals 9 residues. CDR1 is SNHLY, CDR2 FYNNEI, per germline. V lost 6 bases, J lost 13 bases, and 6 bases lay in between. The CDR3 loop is CASSDGLFF. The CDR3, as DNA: TGTGCCAGCAGCGACGGGCTGTTTTTT.

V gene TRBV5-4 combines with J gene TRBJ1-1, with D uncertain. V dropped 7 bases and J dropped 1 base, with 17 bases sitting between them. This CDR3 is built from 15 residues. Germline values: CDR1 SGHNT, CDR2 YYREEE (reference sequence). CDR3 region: CASGQVKRGNTEAFF. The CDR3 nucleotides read TGTGCCAGCGGCCAGGTTAAGCGGGGGAACACTGAAGCTTTCTTT.

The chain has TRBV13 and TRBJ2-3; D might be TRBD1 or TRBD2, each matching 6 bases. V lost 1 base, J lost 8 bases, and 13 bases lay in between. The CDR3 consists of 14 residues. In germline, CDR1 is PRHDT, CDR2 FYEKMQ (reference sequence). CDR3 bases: TGTGCCAGCAGCTTAGAGGGGGGCCTGAGTACGCAGTATTTT. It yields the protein CASSLEGGLSTQYF.

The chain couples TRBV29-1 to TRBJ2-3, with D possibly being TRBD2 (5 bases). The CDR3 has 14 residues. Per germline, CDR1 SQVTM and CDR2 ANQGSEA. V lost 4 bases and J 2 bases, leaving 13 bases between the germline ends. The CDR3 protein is CSVVRGLITDTQYF. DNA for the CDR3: TGCAGCGTTGTTCGGGGTTTAATCACAGATACGCAGTATTTT.

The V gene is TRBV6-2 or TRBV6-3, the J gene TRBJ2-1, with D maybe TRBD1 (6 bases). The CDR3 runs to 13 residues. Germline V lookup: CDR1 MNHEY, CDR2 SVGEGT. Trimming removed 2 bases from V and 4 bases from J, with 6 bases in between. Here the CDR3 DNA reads TGTGCCAGCAGTTACAGGGGGTACAATGAGCAGTTCTTC. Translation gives CASSYRGYNEQFF.

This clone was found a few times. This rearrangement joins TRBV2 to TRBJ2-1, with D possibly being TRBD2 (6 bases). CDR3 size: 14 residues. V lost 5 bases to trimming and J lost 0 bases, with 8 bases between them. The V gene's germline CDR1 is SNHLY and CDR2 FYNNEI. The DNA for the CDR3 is TGTGCCAGCAGTCTGGAGGGCTCCTACAATGAGCAGTTCTTC. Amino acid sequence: CASSLEGSYNEQFF. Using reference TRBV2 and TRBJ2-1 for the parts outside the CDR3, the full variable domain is EPEVTQTPSHQVTQMGQEVILRCVPISNHLYFYWYRQILGQKVEFLVSFYNNEISEKSEIFDDQFSVERPDGSNFTLKIRSTKLEDSAMYFCASSLEGSYNEQFFGPGTRLTVL.

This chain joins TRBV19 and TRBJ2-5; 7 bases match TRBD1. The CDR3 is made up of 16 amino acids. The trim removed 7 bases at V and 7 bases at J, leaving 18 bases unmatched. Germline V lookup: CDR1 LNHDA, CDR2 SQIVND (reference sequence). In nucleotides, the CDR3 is TGTGCCAGTACCGCGGACAGGAGTTCACCGGATGGGACCCAGTACTTC. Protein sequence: CASTADRSSPDGTQYF.

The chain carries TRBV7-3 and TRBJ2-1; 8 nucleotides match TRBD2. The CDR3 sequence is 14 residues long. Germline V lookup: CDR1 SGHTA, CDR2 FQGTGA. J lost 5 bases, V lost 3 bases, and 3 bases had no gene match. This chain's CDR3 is CASSLLAGDNEQFF. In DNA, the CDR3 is TGTGCCAGCAGCTTGCTAGCGGGTGACAATGAGCAGTTCTTC.

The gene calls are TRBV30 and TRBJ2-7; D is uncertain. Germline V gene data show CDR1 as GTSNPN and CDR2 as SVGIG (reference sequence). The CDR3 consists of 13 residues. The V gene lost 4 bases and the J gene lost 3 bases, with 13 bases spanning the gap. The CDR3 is CAWIGSPNYEQYF. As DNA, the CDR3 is TGTGCCTGGATTGGCTCGCCCAACTACGAGCAGTACTTC.

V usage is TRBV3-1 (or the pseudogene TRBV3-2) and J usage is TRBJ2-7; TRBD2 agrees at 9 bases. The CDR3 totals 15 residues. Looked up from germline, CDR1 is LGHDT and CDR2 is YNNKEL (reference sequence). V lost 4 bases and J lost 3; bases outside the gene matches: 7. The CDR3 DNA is TGTGCCAGCAGCCTGACTAGCGGACTACTCTACGAGCAGTACTTC. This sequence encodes CASSLTSGLLYEQYF.